The TCR beta chain described here comes from a study of T cell responses to AZD1222 COVID-19 vaccine. Overall study findings and caveats: It was only 6 or 7 AZD1222 recipients who were seropositive at baseline.

Using immunoSEQ multiplex PCR, the repertoire was profiled, and TCRdb retains in-frame clones only, with some absent. The sample comprises about 120,000 clones, just over 85% of which are singletons, and about 10% rests with the top ten. Remarks on this clone: The antigen is not known.

The CDR3 has 15 residues. Per the germline V gene, CDR1 is SGHRS and CDR2 is YFSETQ. V was pared by 0 bases and J by 5 bases, with 6 bases of the junction left unmatched. The sample consisted of peripheral blood, taken on day 0 of AZD1222 vaccination. The sequence was collected from an adult in good health. The rearrangement links TRBV5-1 to TRBJ1-1, with 8 bases aligning to TRBD1. Here the CDR3 DNA reads TGCGCCAGCAGCTTGGCCGGCAGGGGGCATACTGAAGCTTTCTTT. Its translation is CASSLAGRGHTEAFF. Combining the CDR3 with reference TRBV5-1 and TRBJ1-1 gives the whole variable domain KAGVTQTPRYLIKTRGQQVTLSCSPISGHRSVSWYQQTPGQGLQFLFEYFSETQRNKGNFPGRFSGRQFSNSRSEMNVSTLELGDSALYLCASSLAGRGHTEAFFGQGTRLTVV.